This entry describes one TCR beta chain. Its matching antigen is unknown. The CDR3 has 15 amino acids. CDR1 and CDR2 from the germline V gene are SGHNT and YYREEE (reference sequence). With 4 bases clipped from V and 2 bases from J, the junction kept 7 bases outside the gene matches. Every TCR cDNA molecule carried a tag that served as a unique molecular identifier. TCRdb used MiXCR to reprocess the 5' RACE reads, holding one entry per CDR3 protein. The sample shows roughly 91,000 distinct CDR3 sequences, more than 15% of them seen only once. The sample comes from a study of spatial heterogeneity in lung cancer. Study as a whole: As counted in raw reads, each unique TCR and UMI combination appeared more than ten times on average.

Overall study results and limits: Resection saw ubiquitous expanded tumor TCRs appear in blood more than follow-up did.

Time point indicated: sample taken at primary tumor resection. Whole RNA came from tumor, nontumor lung or frozen PBMC and was sequenced without being sorted. The 60 to 80 donors had untreated early-stage non-small cell lung cancer. Sequenced material: PBMCs, taken at surgery. This receptor was taken from a male donor with early-stage non-small cell lung cancer. The chain joins TRBV5-4 to TRBJ2-7, with 9 bases identical to TRBD2. CDR3 in amino acids: CASSPGTSSTYEQYF. DNA for the CDR3: TGTGCCAGCAGCCCCGGGACTAGCAGCACCTACGAGCAGTACTTC.